The 26 T cell receptor beta chains below all came from one sample that was sequenced in a study of neoadjuvant anti-PD-1 for oral cavity cancer. The table came from immunoSEQ multiplex PCR; TCRdb's copy has only in-frame clones and leaves some out. The data contain just under 70,000 clones, roughly 85% of them seen just once; the ten biggest clones take up 3% to 3.5%. Time point specified: after neoadjuvant nivolumab, at surgical resection. The sample here was PBMCs, taken after nivolumab (anti-PD-1) treatment. These receptor sequences come from a person aged 35-79 years with oral cavity squamous cell carcinoma.

The chain has TRBV2 and TRBJ2-7; 7 bases map to TRBD1. V shed 6 bases, J shed 2 bases, and the junction held 4 bases outside the gene matches. This CDR3 is 13 amino acids long. Germline CDR1 and CDR2: SNHLY and FYNNEI. The DNA for the CDR3 is TGTGCCAGCAGCGTGACAGGGCCCTACGAGCAGTACTTC. It encodes CASSVTGPYEQYF.

This clone was observed a single time. The chain carries TRBV7-6 and TRBJ2-7; TRBD2 matches 9 bases. This CDR3 is 16 amino acids long. Germline V CDR1 and CDR2: SGHVS, FNYEAQ. V shed 4 bases and J 4 bases; nucleotides not matched to a gene: 11. The CDR3, as DNA: TGTGCCAGCAGCTCAGCCCCGGGACTAGCTGAATACGAGCAGTACTTC. Translation: CASSSAPGLAEYEQYF.

V usage is TRBV6-5 and J usage is TRBJ2-7, with 7 bases that match TRBD2. Germline loops: CDR1 MNHEY, CDR2 SVGAGI. The CDR3 is 15 amino acids. V lost 6 bases to trimming and J lost 4 bases; unmatched junction nucleotides: 12. CDR3: CASSLSPGGSYEQYF. DNA for the CDR3: TGTGCCAGCAGCCTCTCCCCGGGGGGATCTTACGAGCAGTACTTC.

This clone showed up just once. The chain is built from TRBV10-3 and TRBJ1-3; D uncertain. V dropped 0 bases and J dropped 0 bases, with 12 bases sitting between them. This CDR3 is built from 17 residues. CDR1 and CDR2 from the germline V gene are ENHRY and SYGVKD. The CDR3: CAISESGRLSSGNTIYF. In nucleotides, the CDR3 is TGTGCCATCAGTGAGTCAGGCCGGTTAAGCTCTGGAAACACCATATATTTT.

The chain links TRBV28 to TRBJ2-5; perhaps TRBD2 as D (7 bases). CDR3 length equals 16 residues. V lost 4 bases, J lost 4 bases, and 19 bases lay in between. Germline V CDR1 and CDR2: MDHEN, SYDVKM. The CDR3 DNA reads as TGTGCCAGCAGTTCCCCAATGGGGGGGCAAGGAGAGACCCAGTACTTC. It translates to CASSSPMGGQGETQYF. The whole variable domain, remainder taken from reference TRBV28 and TRBJ2-5, is DVKVTQSSRYLVKRTGEKVFLECVQDMDHENMFWYRQDPGLGLRLIYFSYDVKMKEKGDIPEGYSVSREKKERFSLILESASTNQTSMYLCASSSPMGGQGETQYFGPGTRLLVL.

This clone appeared a single time. J is TRBJ1-1 and V is TRBV29-1; 8 positions match TRBD1. Germline V gives CDR1 SQVTM, CDR2 ANQGSEA. The V gene end was trimmed by 6 bases and the J gene end by 5 bases; junction bases not matched to a gene: 14. The CDR3 has 15 amino acids. CDR3: CSVPGTGMRLTEAFF. The CDR3 nucleotides read TGCAGCGTCCCCGGGACAGGAATGCGGTTGACTGAAGCTTTCTTT.

This CDR3 reads CASSVSGLASTDTQYF. The CDR3 DNA follows: TGTGCCAGCAGCGTTTCCGGACTCGCTAGCACAGATACGCAGTATTTT. The chain is built from TRBV9 and TRBJ2-3, with a weak D call TRBD2 (5 bases). This CDR3 is 16 amino acids long. CDR1 is SGDLS and CDR2 is YYNGEE in the germline V gene. Trimming pared 2 bases from V and 0 bases from J, leaving 13 bases between.

The rearrangement joins TRBV28 to TRBJ1-5, with TRBD1 as a possible D gene (6 bases). Germline lookup yields CDR1 MDHEN and CDR2 SYDVKM. This CDR3 is 15 amino acids long. V was cut by 6 bases and J by 3 bases, with 15 bases left in between. CDR3 nucleotides: TGTGCCAGCAGACCAACAGGGACGGACAATCAGCCCCAGCATTTT. It specifies CASRPTGTDNQPQHF.

This clone was detected a few times. The chain combines TRBV6-1 with TRBJ1-5; weak D call: TRBD1 (5 bases). The CDR3 loop spans 15 amino acids. In germline, CDR1 is MNHNS, CDR2 SASEGT. V gave up 2 bases and J gave up 1 base, with 9 bases separating them. The CDR3: CASSEQGYSNQPQHF. Written as DNA, the CDR3 is TGTGCCAGCAGTGAACAGGGTTACAGCAATCAGCCCCAGCATTTT.

The chain recombines TRBV28 with TRBJ1-4; 9 bases are a match to TRBD1. Germline lookup yields CDR1 MDHEN and CDR2 SYDVKM. The CDR3 is 14 amino acids. After removal of 6 bases from V and 8 bases from J, the junction contained 7 bases not matched to a gene. CDR3 protein: CASRTGTGHEKLFF. The CDR3 DNA sequence: TGTGCCAGCAGAACCGGGACAGGGCACGAAAAACTGTTTTTT.

This chain links TRBV30 with TRBJ1-1; D gene ambiguous. Trimming removed 3 bases at V and 3 bases at J, with 14 bases between. The CDR3 runs 14 residues. Germline V gene sequence: CDR1 GTSNPN, CDR2 SVGIG (reference sequence). The CDR3, as DNA: TGTGCCTGGAGGCAATTGAGGCTGGACACTGAAGCTTTCTTT. It translates to CAWRQLRLDTEAFF.

V and J are TRBV29-1 and TRBJ1-2; D is perhaps TRBD1 (5 bases). Germline V gene data show CDR1 as SQVTM and CDR2 as ANQGSEA. There are 13 residues in the CDR3. V was cut by 3 bases and J by 8 bases, with 16 bases left in between. CDR3 amino acids: CSVDSVGEWGYTF. CDR3 DNA: TGCAGCGTTGATAGTGTGGGGGAGTGGGGCTACACCTTC.

This clone was counted a single time. The gene calls are TRBV6-1 and TRBJ1-2; TRBD1 aligns across 7 bases. Looked up from germline, CDR1 is MNHNS and CDR2 is SASEGT. The ends lost 6 bases at V and 8 bases at J; junction bases unmatched: 12. The CDR3 covers 14 residues. The CDR3 protein is CASSLRQGERGYTF. The CDR3 nucleotides are TGTGCCAGCAGCCTCCGCCAGGGGGAACGAGGCTACACCTTC.

The chain couples TRBV5-1 to TRBJ2-5; tentatively, D is TRBD1 (6 bases). Looked up from germline, CDR1 is SGHRS and CDR2 is YFSETQ. V lost 5 bases and J lost 5, with 16 bases in between. The length of the CDR3 is 14 residues. In nucleotides, the CDR3 is TGCGCCAGCAGTGACACAGGGCCGGGGGAGACCCAGTACTTC. Its protein is CASSDTGPGETQYF.

The chain recombines TRBV15 with TRBJ2-7; D unclear. CDR1 and CDR2 from the germline V gene are LNHNV and YYDKDF (reference sequence). The CDR3 has 15 residues. V lost 0 bases, J lost 2 bases, and 11 bases lay in between. CDR3 residues: CATSRDGGLAYEQYF. The CDR3, as DNA: TGTGCCACCAGCAGAGATGGTGGTCTAGCCTACGAGCAGTACTTC.

The chain has TRBV2 and TRBJ2-2, with 9 bases lining up with TRBD2. The CDR3 has 16 residues. Germline V CDR1 and CDR2: SNHLY, FYNNEI. Trimming cost V 7 bases and J 0 bases; bases outside gene matches: 6. The CDR3 DNA sequence: TGTGCCAGCACGACGACTAGCGGTACGAACACCGGGGAGCTGTTTTTT. As protein: CASTTTSGTNTGELFF.

V and J are TRBV19 and TRBJ1-1; D remains ambiguous. There are 11 residues in the CDR3. Germline values: CDR1 LNHDA, CDR2 SQIVND (reference sequence). V was cut by 3 bases and J by 4 bases, with 3 bases left in between. This chain's CDR3 is CASSIPTEAFF. DNA of the CDR3: TGTGCCAGTAGTATCCCCACTGAAGCTTTCTTT.

This clone rates as medium-sized. The V and J genes are TRBV25-1 and TRBJ1-3; 9 nucleotides line up with TRBD1. CDR1 and CDR2 from the germline V gene are MGHDK and SYGVNS. The CDR3 contains 15 residues. The trim removed 5 bases at V and 2 bases at J, leaving 4 bases unmatched. The CDR3 sequence is CASSPGTGPGNTIYF. CDR3 bases: TGTGCCAGCAGTCCCGGGACAGGGCCTGGAAACACCATATATTTT.

DNA of the CDR3: TGTGCCAGCAGTTACTCGGTCAAGCGGAGCTCCTACGAGCAGTACTTC. Translation gives CASSYSVKRSSYEQYF. The chain links TRBV6-5 to TRBJ2-7; maybe TRBD2 (5 bases). The CDR3 is 16 residues long. From germline, CDR1 is MNHEY and CDR2 SVGAGI. V was clipped by 0 bases and J by 0 bases, with 12 bases between them.

DNA for the CDR3: TGTGCCAGCAGCTTAACCCCGGGACTCAACACTGAAGCTTTCTTT. Its translation: CASSLTPGLNTEAFF. The genes are TRBV7-3 and TRBJ1-1; D perhaps matches TRBD1 (5 bases). Germline CDR1 and CDR2: SGHTA and FQGTGA. This CDR3 is 15 amino acids long. The ends were cut back, 0 bases at V and 2 bases at J, with 10 bases in the middle. Looking up the rest from reference TRBV7-3 and TRBJ1-1 gives the full variable domain: GAGVSQTPSNKVTEKGKYVELRCDPISGHTALYWYRQSLGQGPEFLIYFQGTGAADDSGLPNDRFFAVRPEGSVSTLKIQRTERGDSAVYLCASSLTPGLNTEAFFGQGTRLTVV.

The rearrangement uses TRBV6-1 and TRBJ2-7; D remains unclear. The germline V and J ends were trimmed by 4 bases and 0 bases, with 10 bases remaining between them. Per germline, CDR1 MNHNS and CDR2 SASEGT. CDR3 length: 14 residues. The CDR3 loop reads CASSASRSSYEQYF. The CDR3 DNA reads as TGTGCCAGCAGTGCTTCCAGAAGCTCCTACGAGCAGTACTTC.

This chain joins TRBV28 and TRBJ2-7; tentative D call: TRBD2 (6 bases). The CDR3 length is 18 residues. V lost 3 bases, J lost 3 bases, and 24 bases lay in between. The germline CDR1 and CDR2 sequences are MDHEN and SYDVKM. The DNA for the CDR3 is TGTGCCAGCAGTTTCCCGACTAGGGGTCGGAGGGACCTCTACGAGCAGTACTTC. It specifies CASSFPTRGRRDLYEQYF.

The rearrangement uses TRBV2 and TRBJ1-4, with TRBD1 as a possible D gene (5 bases). The V end lost 2 bases, the J end lost 4 bases, and 11 bases lay between the germline ends. In germline, CDR1 is SNHLY, CDR2 FYNNEI. The CDR3 consists of 15 residues. CDR3 protein: CASSERGLGNEKLFF. The DNA for the CDR3 is TGTGCCAGCAGTGAAAGGGGATTAGGTAATGAAAAACTGTTTTTT.

V gene TRBV4-2 combines with J gene TRBJ2-5; a possible D gene is TRBD2 (7 bases). The CDR3 runs to 16 residues. V was pared by 0 bases and J by 2 bases, with 13 bases between. CDR1 LGHNA and CDR2 YNFKEQ come from the germline V gene. CDR3 DNA: TGTGCCAGCAGCCAAGAGGGGGCTAGCGGACAAGAGACCCAGTACTTC. This translates into CASSQEGASGQETQYF.

The rearrangement links TRBV7-2 to TRBJ2-1; 9 nucleotides match TRBD2. The germline CDR1 and CDR2 sequences are SGHTA and FQGNSA. V lost 2 bases to trimming and J lost 7 bases; unmatched junction nucleotides: 0. The CDR3 covers 13 residues. CDR3 region: CASSLSGGNEQFF. The DNA of the CDR3 is TGTGCCAGCAGCTTAAGCGGGGGGAATGAGCAGTTCTTC.

The chain has TRBV7-3 and TRBJ2-1; no clear D. This CDR3 region has 13 residues. The germline V gene encodes CDR1 SGHTA and CDR2 FQGTGA. With 5 bases removed from V and 2 bases from J, the gap between germline ends came to 7 bases. CDR3 bases: TGTGCCAGCAGCCCCACTACCTACAATGAGCAGTTCTTC. Translating gives CASSPTTYNEQFF.